These 16 T cell receptor beta chains originate from one sample sequenced in a study of metastatic and nonmetastatic thyroid tumors (TCRdb year 2020). Before undergoing thyroid surgery, none of the patients had been given any kind of treatment. Library preparation used PCR. Data came from an Illumina HiSeq 4000. TCRdb's own reprocessing of the public reads used fastp at Q25 and MiXCR and kept productive beta chains. In this sample the table shows several thousand clones, more than 25% of which occur a single time. The ten largest clones add up to about a fifth of the sample. Sequencing used tumor tissue. The receptors stem from a female donor with papillary thyroid cancer or a benign thyroid nodule (not recorded which). Some clones in this sample may be carry-over from other donors' samples.

The chain carries TRBV5-1 and TRBJ2-1, with D possibly TRBD2 on 7 matching bases. V was trimmed by 1 base and J by 4 bases, leaving 12 bases between them. Germline V gene sequence: CDR1 SGHRS, CDR2 YFSETQ. The CDR3 runs 15 residues. The CDR3 bases are TGCGCCAGCAGCTTGTCCAGGGGACTATACAATGAGCAGTTCTTC. Its translation is CASSLSRGLYNEQFF.

The rearrangement uses TRBV10-3 and TRBJ2-7, with TRBD2 identical over 9 bases. The V gene's germline CDR1 is ENHRY and CDR2 SYGVKD. Unmatched junction bases numbered 4, after V lost 7 bases and J lost 0 bases. This CDR3 contains 14 residues. Here the CDR3 DNA reads TGTGCCATCAATAGCGGGGGAAGCTCCTACGAGCAGTACTTC. This encodes CAINSGGSSYEQYF.

This clone came up a few times. This chain links TRBV6-1 with TRBJ1-1, with D uncertain. V gave up 6 bases and J gave up 8 bases, with 13 bases separating them. There are 12 residues in the CDR3. From germline, CDR1 is MNHNS and CDR2 SASEGT. The CDR3 DNA is TGTGCCAGCAGCCAAGGTCGCGGGGAAGCTTTCTTT. Translated: CASSQGRGEAFF.

V is TRBV28 and J is TRBJ1-6; maybe TRBD1 (5 bases). In germline, CDR1 is MDHEN, CDR2 SYDVKM. The CDR3 has 16 residues. Trimming shortened V by 2 bases and J by 6 bases, and 14 bases separated the two germline ends. The CDR3 sequence: CASSLIRAGPNSPLHF. CDR3 sequence (DNA): TGTGCCAGCAGTTTAATTCGGGCAGGGCCTAATTCACCCCTCCACTTT.

This rearrangement joins TRBV3-1 to TRBJ2-7; 7 positions match TRBD2. The trim removed 3 bases at V and 3 bases at J, leaving 8 bases unmatched. CDR3 length: 15 amino acids. Germline V lookup: CDR1 LGHDT, CDR2 YNNKEL (reference sequence). For the CDR3, the DNA is TGTGCCAGCAGCCAGGCTAGCGGTAACTTCTACGAGCAGTACTTC. The encoded protein is CASSQASGNFYEQYF.

This clone was recorded many times. J is TRBJ1-4 and V is TRBV4-1, with a weak D call TRBD1 (5 bases). CDR1 MGHRA and CDR2 YSYEKL come from the germline V gene. The V and J ends lost 6 bases and 0 bases respectively, with 5 bases between them. This CDR3 spans 13 amino acids. The CDR3 here is CASRGATNEKLFF. CDR3 DNA sequence: TGCGCCAGCAGGGGGGCAACTAATGAAAAACTGTTTTTT.

This clone was counted a few times. This chain connects TRBV6-2 or TRBV6-3 to TRBJ1-5; D gene ambiguous. The CDR3 loop spans 13 amino acids. Germline CDR1 and CDR2: MNHEY and SVGEGT. V lost 2 bases and J 4 bases, leaving 6 bases between the germline ends. CDR3 DNA: TGTGCCAGCAGTTACCGGGATAATCAGCCCCAGCATTTT. Its protein product is CASSYRDNQPQHF.

This chain uses TRBV18 with TRBJ2-7, with TRBD1 identical over 9 bases. This CDR3 contains 14 residues. V lost 6 bases and J lost 1; bases outside the gene matches: 4. The germline V gene encodes CDR1 KGHSH and CDR2 LQKENI. CDR3 sequence reads: CASSDRGSSYEQYF. The CDR3 DNA is TGTGCCAGCTCGGACAGGGGTTCTTCCTACGAGCAGTACTTC.

The table lists this clone with a few counts. The gene calls are TRBV29-1 and TRBJ2-5; the D gene is possibly TRBD2 (6 bases). Germline CDR1 and CDR2: SQVTM and ANQGSEA. The CDR3 spans 14 residues. V lost 4 bases and J lost 5, with 17 bases in between. CDR3 sequence reads: CSVGLGGLGETQYF. CDR3 DNA: TGCAGCGTTGGCCTCGGGGGTCTCGGGGAGACCCAGTACTTC. Supplemented by reference TRBV29-1 and TRBJ2-5, the full variable domain reads SAVISQKPSRDICQRGTSLTIQCQVDSQVTMMFWYRQQPGQSLTLIATANQGSEATYESGFVIDKFPISRPNLTFSTLTVSNMSPEDSSIYLCSVGLGGLGETQYFGPGTRLLVL.

The CDR3 protein is CASSLSEGKYGYTF. The CDR3 nucleotides are TGCGCCAGCAGCCTGTCCGAGGGGAAGTATGGCTACACCTTC. V and J are TRBV4-1 and TRBJ1-2, with D perhaps matching TRBD1 (5 bases). Trimming took 4 bases from V and 5 from J, leaving 14 bases between them. CDR3 size: 14 residues. Germline V gene lookup returns CDR1 MGHRA and CDR2 YSYEKL.

The chain has TRBV6-1 and TRBJ2-3; maybe TRBD2 (6 bases). Trimming pared 7 bases from V and 4 bases from J, leaving 18 bases between. Germline lookup yields CDR1 MNHNS and CDR2 SASEGT. The CDR3 length is 15 residues. The CDR3 region has the DNA TGTGCCAGCAAAAAGGAGGGGAACATTCCAGATACGCAGTATTTT. As protein: CASKKEGNIPDTQYF.

The rearrangement joins TRBV27 to TRBJ2-3, with D maybe TRBD2 (7 bases). Germline-derived CDR1 and CDR2 are MNHEY and SMNVEV (reference sequence). The CDR3 length is 14 residues. The V and J ends lost 6 bases and 6 bases respectively, with 16 bases between them. CDR3 sequence (DNA): TGTGCCAGCAGAGGAGGGGGGAGGGGGGATACGCAGTATTTT. Encoded protein: CASRGGGRGDTQYF.

V gene TRBV20-1 combines with J gene TRBJ2-3; a weak D match, TRBD2 (5 bases). The V end lost 0 bases, the J end lost 6 bases, and 16 bases lay between the germline ends. This CDR3 contains 15 residues. Germline V gives CDR1 DFQATT, CDR2 SNEGSKA (reference sequence). The CDR3 region has the DNA TGCAGTGCTAGAGATAGCCGGGATCCGTACGATACGCAGTATTTT. Translating gives CSARDSRDPYDTQYF.

Sample share makes this clone medium-sized. The chain uses TRBV7-9 and TRBJ1-2, with 7 nucleotides matching TRBD1. The length of the CDR3 is 15 residues. Per the germline V gene, CDR1 is SEHNR and CDR2 is FQNEAQ (reference sequence). Trimming took 4 bases from V and 4 from J; bases not matched to a gene: 9. CDR3 amino acids: CASSSLPGQSYGYTF. CDR3 nucleotide sequence: TGTGCCAGCAGCTCCCTACCGGGACAGTCCTATGGCTACACCTTC.

The V and J genes are TRBV18 and TRBJ1-6, with D uncertain. Trimming left V 4 bases short and J 7 bases short, with 5 bases between. The CDR3 is made up of 12 amino acids. Germline assignment: CDR1 KGHSH and CDR2 LQKENI. The CDR3 loop is CASSLENSPLHF. The CDR3 DNA reads as TGTGCCAGCTCACTTGAAAATTCACCCCTCCACTTT.

The V gene is TRBV6-1, the J gene TRBJ2-2; D may be TRBD1 (6 bases). CDR1 MNHNS and CDR2 SASEGT come from the germline V gene. This CDR3 comprises 15 residues. V dropped 4 bases and J dropped 6 bases, with 15 bases sitting between them. The CDR3 DNA reads TGTGCCAGCAGTGTCGAGTACAGGGCGGCCGGGGAGCTGTTTTTT. Translating it yields CASSVEYRAAGELFF.